Given below is one T cell receptor beta chain in context. These data are taken from a study of blood T cell repertoires in COVID-19. Study-wide background: Recovered participants had two consecutive negative NP/OP PCR tests, healthcare professional clearance, or symptom resolution. Whether acute or convalescent, the COVID-19 samples came from the United States, Italy and Spain.

Repertoires were generated with immunoSEQ multiplex PCR, while TCRdb's copy carries only in-frame clones and drops some. Altogether about 190,000 clones are present, 86% being singletons, with the ten largest covering 20% to 25%. Trimming cost V 4 bases and J 2 bases; bases outside gene matches: 10. CDR1 is LGHDT and CDR2 is YNNKEL in the germline V gene (reference sequence). The CDR3 is 17 residues long. The chain joins TRBV3-1 (or the pseudogene TRBV3-2) to TRBJ2-2; TRBD1 matches at 7 bases. The sample comprised PBMCs or T cells enriched from blood (not recorded which). The TCR comes from a woman aged 35 to 49 in a cohort exposed to, infected with or recovered from COVID-19 (not recorded which). In DNA, the CDR3 is TGTGCCAGCAGCCGAGAGACAGGGAATATTAACACCGGGGAGCTGTTTTTT. This sequence encodes CASSRETGNINTGELFF.